This TCR beta chain was identified in a study of blood T cell repertoires in COVID-19. V lost 10 bases to trimming and J lost 4 bases, with 14 bases between them. The CDR3 totals 13 residues. The germline V gene encodes CDR1 LNHDA and CDR2 SQIVND (reference sequence). In its sample, this clone was seen a few times. In the original processing: Amplification of reference gene primers provided the estimated nucleated cell counts. Sequencing was performed with immunoSEQ multiplex PCR; in TCRdb, only in-frame clones are kept and a portion is missing. That table is the source of V, J and clone size, and D and trimming were worked out from the DNA. This sample carries approximately 190,000 clones, 82% of them seen once, and the ten largest clones take roughly 8%.

The rearrangement joins TRBV19 to TRBJ1-5; perhaps TRBD1 as D (5 bases). The receptor was isolated from a woman aged 55-70 years with COVID-19, enrolled during active disease. Material for sequencing was peripheral blood. CDR3 in amino acids: CATAGRTNQPQHF. CDR3 bases: TGTGCCACCGCGGGACGGACTAATCAGCCCCAGCATTTT.